Listed below are T cell receptor beta chains from one sample, sequenced in a study of T cell repertoires in cytomegalovirus infection. TCRdb re-called the reads with MiXCR, one entry per CDR3 protein. The repertoire includes about 920,000 distinct CDR3 sequences, around 30% of them detected once, and over 11% sits in the top ten. Their recognized antigens are unknown. The sample consisted of cultured CD8+ T cells from PBMCs, taken from culture after CMV antigen stimulation. Receptors originate from a human donor in good health (CMV status not recorded). Some clones in this sample may be carry-over from other donors' samples. Both conserved end residues are part of each CDR3. The size entry is marked missing in some rows and otherwise reads once, few, many or a size class.

V | size | CDR3
TRBV5-1 | few | CASSLEGTELYNEQFF
TRBV7-2 | many | CASLQAGRRTGELFF
TRBV6-5 | few | CASRTGRDGPNTEAFF
TRBV6-1 | NA | CASSPSSGGDSIYGYTF
TRBV19 | NA | CASSMAEYTEAFF
TRBV6-6 | few | CASSHRMLDEQYF
TRBV4-1 | NA | CASSQRGLAGNYEQYF
TRBV9 | NA | CASSQARDKARETQYF
TRBV7-6 | NA | CASSLGGWDRGRLDEQFF
TRBV19 | NA | CASKQGAAEAFF
TRBV27 | once | CASGPSSGGGTGELFF
TRBV27 | NA | CASSKTGTGIYNEQFF
TRBV7-9 | many | CASRIGPDTQYF
TRBV7-9 | NA | CASNDRRSGANVLTF
TRBV20-1 | few | CSAPLTSGSYNEQFF
TRBV24-1 | NA | CATKLTGDYGYTF
TRBV28 | NA | CASSSTKLGLAGSTDTQYF
TRBV7-4 | NA | CASSSPGQWAIHGGYTF
TRBV5-4 | few | CASSSSFDGPYEQYF
TRBV6-1 | NA | CASSQSLYAQETQYF
TRBV20-1 | few | CSARFQRGRRETQYF
TRBV7-2 | many | CASSPWGLVTDTQYF